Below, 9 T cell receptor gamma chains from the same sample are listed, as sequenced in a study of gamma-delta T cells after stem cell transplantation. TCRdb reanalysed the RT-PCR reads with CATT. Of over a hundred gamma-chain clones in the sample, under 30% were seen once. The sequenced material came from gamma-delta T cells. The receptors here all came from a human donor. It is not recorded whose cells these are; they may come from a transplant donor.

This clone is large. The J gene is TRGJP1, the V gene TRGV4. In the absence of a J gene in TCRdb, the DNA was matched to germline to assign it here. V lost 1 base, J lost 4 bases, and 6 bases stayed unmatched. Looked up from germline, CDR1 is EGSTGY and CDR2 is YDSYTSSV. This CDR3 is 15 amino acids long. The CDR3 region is CATWDGLFTGWFKIF. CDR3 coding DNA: TGTGCCACCTGGGATGGACTATTCACTGGTTGGTTCAAGATATTT.

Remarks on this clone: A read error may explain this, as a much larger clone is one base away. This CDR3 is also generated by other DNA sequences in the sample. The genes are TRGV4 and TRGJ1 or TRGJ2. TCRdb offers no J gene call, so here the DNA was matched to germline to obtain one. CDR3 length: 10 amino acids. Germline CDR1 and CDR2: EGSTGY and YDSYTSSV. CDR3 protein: CATWDYKKLF. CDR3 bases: TGCGCCACCTGGGATTATAAGAAACTCTTT.

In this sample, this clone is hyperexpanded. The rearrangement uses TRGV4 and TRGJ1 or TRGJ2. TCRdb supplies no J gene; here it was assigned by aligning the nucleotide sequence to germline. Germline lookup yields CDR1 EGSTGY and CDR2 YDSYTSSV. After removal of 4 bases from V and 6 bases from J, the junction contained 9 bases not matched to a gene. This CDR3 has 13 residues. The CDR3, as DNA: TGTGCCACCTGGGACAGATTCGGTTATAAGAAACTCTTT. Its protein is CATWDRFGYKKLF.

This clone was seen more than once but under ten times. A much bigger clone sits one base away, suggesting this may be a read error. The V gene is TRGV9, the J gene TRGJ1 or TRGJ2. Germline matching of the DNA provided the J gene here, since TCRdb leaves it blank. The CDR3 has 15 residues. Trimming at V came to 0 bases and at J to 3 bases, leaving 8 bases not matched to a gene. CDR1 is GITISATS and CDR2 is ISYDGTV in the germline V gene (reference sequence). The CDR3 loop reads CALWEVRESYYKKLF. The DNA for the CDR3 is TGTGCCTTGTGGGAGGTGCGCGAGAGTTATTATAAGAAACTCTTT.

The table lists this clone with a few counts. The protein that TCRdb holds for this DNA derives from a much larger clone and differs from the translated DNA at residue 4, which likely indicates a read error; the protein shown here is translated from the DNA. The CDR3 nucleotides are TGTGCCACCCGGGATGGGCCGGGGTATAAGAAACTCTTT. It codes for CATRDGPGYKKLF. V usage is TRGV4 and J usage is TRGJ1 or TRGJ2. The J gene, missing from TCRdb, was assigned here through DNA to germline matching. Germline V CDR1 and CDR2: EGSTGY, YDSYTSSV. This CDR3 is built from 13 residues.

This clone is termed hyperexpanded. The CDR3 DNA is TGTGCCACCTGGGTGGAGGATTATTATAAGAAACTCTTT. Translating gives CATWVEDYYKKLF. The V gene is TRGV4, the J gene TRGJ1 or TRGJ2. The J gene, not given by TCRdb, was assigned here from a germline match of the nucleotide sequence. The CDR3 has 13 amino acids. The germline CDR1 and CDR2 sequences are EGSTGY and YDSYTSSV. Germline trimming cut 5 bases from V and 2 bases from J; bases unmatched to any gene: 6.

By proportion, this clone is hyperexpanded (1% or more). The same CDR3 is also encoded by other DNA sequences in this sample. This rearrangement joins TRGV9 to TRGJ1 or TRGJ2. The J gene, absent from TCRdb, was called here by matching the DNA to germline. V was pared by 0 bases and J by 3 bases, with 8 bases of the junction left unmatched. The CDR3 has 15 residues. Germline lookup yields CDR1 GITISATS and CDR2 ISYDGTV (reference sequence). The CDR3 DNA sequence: TGTGCCTTGTGGGAGGTGCACGAGAGTTATTATAAGAAACTCTTT. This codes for CALWEVHESYYKKLF.

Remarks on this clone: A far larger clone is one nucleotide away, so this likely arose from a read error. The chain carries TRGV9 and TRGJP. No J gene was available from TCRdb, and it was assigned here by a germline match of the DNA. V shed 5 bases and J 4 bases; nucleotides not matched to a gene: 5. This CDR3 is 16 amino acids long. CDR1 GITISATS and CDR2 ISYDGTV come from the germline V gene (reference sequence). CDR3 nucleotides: TGTGCCTTGTGGGTGGAACAAGAGTTGGGCAAAAAAATCAAGGTATTT. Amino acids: CALWVEQELGKKIKVF.

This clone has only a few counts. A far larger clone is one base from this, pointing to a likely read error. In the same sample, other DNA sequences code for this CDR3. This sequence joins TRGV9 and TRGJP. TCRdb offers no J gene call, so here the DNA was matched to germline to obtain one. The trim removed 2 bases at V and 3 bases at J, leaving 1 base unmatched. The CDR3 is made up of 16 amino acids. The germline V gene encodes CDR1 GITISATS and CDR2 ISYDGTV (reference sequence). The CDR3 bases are TGTGCCTTGTGGGAGGAGCAAGAGTTGGGCAAAAAAATCAAGGTATTT. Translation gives CALWEEQELGKKIKVF.